This record concerns one T cell receptor beta chain sequence. Its antigen remains unidentified. The entry originates in a study of blood T cell dynamics during melanoma immunotherapy. Study-level information: Patients with metastatic melanoma got pembrolizumab or nivolumab-ipilimumab as first-line care. Study-wide results and caveats: It remained unknown if the driving T cell clones were melanoma-specific.

The germline gives CDR1 LNHDA, CDR2 SQIVND (reference sequence). The CDR3 extends over 13 amino acids. Between the trimmed V and J ends, which lost 5 bases and 7 bases, there was a span of 12 bases. DNA loading was fixed at roughly 0.35 ug for all bulk PBMC samples. This table comes from immunoSEQ multiplex PCR, and its TCRdb copy is limited to in-frame clones, with some not included. The data hold over 15,000 clones, with 87% observed a single time. Documented time point: week 3, after first cycle of checkpoint inhibitor. Prior systemic cancer therapy, immunosuppressant use and other active malignancies excluded patients.

The chain uses TRBV19 and TRBJ2-1, with TRBD2 as a possible D gene (5 bases). The clonotype originates from a human donor with melanoma. The sample was blood, taken from a patient treated with checkpoint blockade. Here the CDR3 reads CASSSGSWNEQFF. CDR3 sequence (DNA): TGTGCCAGTAGTTCGGGAAGTTGGAATGAGCAGTTCTTC. Full variable domain (rest looked up from reference TRBV19 and TRBJ2-1): DGGITQSPKYLFRKEGQNVTLSCEQNLNHDAMYWYRQDPGQGLRLIYYSQIVNDFQKGDIAEGYSVSREKKESFPLTVTSAQKNPTAFYLCASSSGSWNEQFFGPGTRLTVL.